This TCR beta chain is drawn from a study of blood T cells in healthy people across ages. This clonotype was recorded many times. Its antigen is unknown. Sample-barcoded 5' priming and a J-beta primer mix drove a second PCR of roughly 7 to 11 cycles. One entry per CDR3 protein results from TCRdb running MiXCR on the 5' RACE reads. The sample yields about 780,000 distinct CDR3 sequences, about half seen once. Study-wide findings and caveats: Roughly linear age-related decline in beta diversity appeared, significant by age 40.

At least 5.5 micrograms of total RNA were extracted per sample. The CDR3 totals 15 residues. J was trimmed by 6 bases and V by 5 bases; bases with no gene match: 8. The chain employs TRBV12-3 or TRBV12-4 and TRBJ1-2, with 11 bases fitting TRBD1. Material: blood. This TCR was recovered from a man older than 75 in good health. This CDR3 is CASSRTGGVVHGYTF. The CDR3 DNA reads TGTGCCAGCAGTCGGACAGGGGGCGTAGTTCATGGCTACACCTTC.